This paragraph reports one T cell receptor (beta chain). What it binds is not known. Assay used: immunoSEQ multiplex PCR; TCRdb lists only in-frame clones, some missing. The table lists more than 150,000 clones, about 92% of them singletons. The source of the sample is a study of T cell responses to AZD1222 COVID-19 vaccine. General study results and limits: Spike-specific TCR breadth and depth rose after two AZD1222 doses. Donors, mostly white British, included more females; clonal diversity was possibly underestimated. No repertoire was sampled before or during the peak T cell response, only after it. CD4 TCRs linked to vaccination spanned spike, dominating at 160-218 and 743-854.

The TCR comes from an adult who received the AZD1222 COVID-19 vaccine. This specimen consisted of peripheral blood, obtained 28 days after the second AZD1222 dose.

The CDR3, as DNA: TGTGCCAGCAGCAACAGACAGGGGTCGGAGACCCAGTACTTC. This sequence encodes CASSNRQGSETQYF. The gene calls are TRBV28 and TRBJ2-5; the match to TRBD1 covers 8 bases. CDR1 is MDHEN, CDR2 SYDVKM, per germline. J was trimmed by 5 bases and V by 6 bases; bases with no gene match: 8. The CDR3 has 14 residues. The whole variable domain, filled in from reference TRBV28 and TRBJ2-5, reads DVKVTQSSRYLVKRTGEKVFLECVQDMDHENMFWYRQDPGLGLRLIYFSYDVKMKEKGDIPEGYSVSREKKERFSLILESASTNQTSMYLCASSNRQGSETQYFGPGTRLLVL.